These 32 T cell receptor beta chains share one sample of origin, sequenced in a study of blood T cell repertoires in COVID-19. The data were produced by immunoSEQ multiplex PCR, yet TCRdb's version contains in-frame clones alone and is incomplete. The repertoire includes approximately 330,000 clones, roughly 91% of them detected once, and over 9% sits in the top ten. The sample comprised PBMCs or T cells enriched from blood (not recorded which). The receptors were gathered from a woman in her twenties or thirties who had recovered from COVID-19.

This sequence joins TRBV10-3 and TRBJ1-2, with 7 nucleotides matching TRBD1. Germline CDR1 and CDR2: ENHRY and SYGVKD. There are 14 residues in the CDR3. Trimming cost V 4 bases and J 0 bases; bases outside gene matches: 2. The CDR3 DNA reads as TGTGCCATCAGTGTGGGGACAGCTAACTATGGCTACACCTTC. Amino acids: CAISVGTANYGYTF.

This chain uses TRBV3-1 (or the pseudogene TRBV3-2) with TRBJ2-7; 7 bases map to TRBD1. The V and J ends lost 1 base and 5 bases, in that order; junction bases with no gene match: 11. This CDR3 is built from 16 residues. Germline V gives CDR1 LGHDT, CDR2 YNNKEL (reference sequence). CDR3 sequence: CASSQAGSGGVHEQYF. Here the CDR3 DNA reads TGTGCCAGCAGCCAAGCGGGTTCAGGGGGTGTACACGAGCAGTACTTC.

The chain couples TRBV9 to TRBJ2-1; TRBD1 might be the D (6 bases). CDR3 length: 12 residues. Germline CDR1 SGDLS, CDR2 YYNGEE. V was shortened by 8 bases and J by 4 bases, with 10 bases between the two germline ends. The CDR3 protein is CASTDSYNEQFF. The CDR3 DNA is TGTGCCAGTACGGACAGTTACAATGAGCAGTTCTTC.

With respect to this clone: This sample includes further DNA sequences coding for the same CDR3. The chain recombines TRBV28 with TRBJ1-2, with D perhaps matching TRBD1 (6 bases). This CDR3 is 13 amino acids long. V lost 3 bases to trimming and J lost 7 bases, with 12 bases between them. CDR1 is MDHEN, CDR2 SYDVKM, per germline. The DNA for the CDR3 is TGTGCCAGCAGTTTGGGGGGGGCGCGTGGCTACACCTTC. Translation: CASSLGGARGYTF.

The chain uses TRBV6-5 and TRBJ2-7, with 12 positions matching TRBD2. The J segment lost 6 bases and the V segment lost 6 bases, leaving 9 bases of the junction unmatched. CDR3 length equals 15 residues. From germline, CDR1 is MNHEY and CDR2 SVGAGI. CDR3 coding DNA: TGTGCCAGCAGCCGAAGACTAGCGGGAGAGGGCGAGCAGTACTTC. Translation: CASSRRLAGEGEQYF.

The V gene is TRBV6-6, the J gene TRBJ1-1; unclear D gene. V gave up 5 bases and J gave up 3 bases, with 16 bases separating them. The CDR3 extends over 15 amino acids. Germline assignment: CDR1 MNHNY and CDR2 SVGAGI (reference sequence). The CDR3 region has the DNA TGTGCCAGCAGTCCTAAGCGGGGATCGGACACTGAAGCTTTCTTT. This sequence encodes CASSPKRGSDTEAFF.

The V gene is TRBV15, the J gene TRBJ1-1; D call uncertain. This CDR3 spans 13 amino acids. V lost 8 bases to trimming and J lost 6 bases, with 16 bases between them. Per the germline V gene, CDR1 is LNHNV and CDR2 is YYDKDF (reference sequence). The CDR3 region is CATGFFGGAEAFF. The CDR3 DNA sequence: TGTGCCACCGGTTTTTTTGGCGGAGCTGAAGCTTTCTTT. The full variable domain, in which reference TRBV15 and TRBJ1-1 provide the parts outside the CDR3, is DAMVIQNPRYQVTQFGKPVTLSCSQTLNHNVMYWYQQKSSQAPKLLFHYYDKDFNNEADTPDNFQSRRPNTSFCFLDIRSPGLGDTAMYLCATGFFGGAEAFFGQGTRLTVV.

The chain has TRBV5-1 and TRBJ2-5, with 9 positions matching TRBD1. The length of the CDR3 is 14 residues. V shed 4 bases and J 2 bases; nucleotides not matched to a gene: 3. The V gene's germline CDR1 is SGHRS and CDR2 YFSETQ. DNA of the CDR3: TGCGCCAGCAGCAGGGGACAGGGACAAGAGACCCAGTACTTC. Its protein product is CASSRGQGQETQYF.

The chain uses TRBV5-8 and TRBJ2-1; 7 bases are shared with TRBD2. V trimming: 0 bases; J trimming: 0 bases; junction bases outside the gene matches: 6. The CDR3 is 17 residues long. Per germline, CDR1 SGHTS and CDR2 YDEGEE. The CDR3 here is CASSLAQGGSSYNEQFF. In DNA, the CDR3 is TGTGCCAGCAGCTTGGCCCAGGGCGGGAGCTCCTACAATGAGCAGTTCTTC.

This rearrangement joins TRBV11-1 to TRBJ2-1; 10 positions match TRBD2. J was trimmed by 7 bases and V by 0 bases; bases with no gene match: 3. Germline V lookup: CDR1 SGHAT, CDR2 FQDESV (reference sequence). The CDR3 loop spans 15 amino acids. The CDR3 nucleotides read TGTGCCAGCAGCTTAGCAAGGACTAGCGGTAATGAGCAGTTCTTC. It specifies CASSLARTSGNEQFF. The full variable domain, its missing parts supplied by reference TRBV11-1 and TRBJ2-1, is EAEVAQSPRYKITEKSQAVAFWCDPISGHATLYWYRQILGQGPELLVQFQDESVVDDSQLPKDRFSAERLKGVDSTLKIQPAELGDSAMYLCASSLARTSGNEQFFGPGTRLTVL.

The V and J genes are TRBV5-4 and TRBJ2-1; TRBD1 matches 7 bases. This CDR3 is built from 16 residues. CDR1 is SGHNT, CDR2 YYREEE, per germline (reference sequence). The trim removed 4 bases at V and 4 bases at J, leaving 11 bases unmatched. Written as DNA, the CDR3 is TGTGCCAGCAGCCCGCCCCAGGGGGTGAATTACAATGAGCAGTTCTTC. Protein sequence: CASSPPQGVNYNEQFF.

The chain couples TRBV19 to TRBJ1-4; D ambiguous. The CDR3 runs to 15 residues. Trimming removed 3 bases at V and 7 bases at J, with 15 bases between. Germline CDR1 reads LNHDA; CDR2 reads SQIVND (reference sequence). CDR3 loop: CASSILGFAGEKLFF. In DNA, the CDR3 is TGTGCCAGTAGTATTTTGGGGTTTGCGGGTGAAAAACTGTTTTTT.

To note about this clone: One junction end does not reproduce the germline sequence, and a read error may be involved. The chain combines TRBV7-9 with TRBJ2-3; D perhaps matches TRBD1 (5 bases). This CDR3 has 13 residues. Germline values: CDR1 SEHNR, CDR2 FQNEAQ (reference sequence). The CDR3 DNA is TGCGCCAGCAGCTTAGGGGCATCTAATACGCAGTATTTT. It translates to CASSLGASNTQYF.

The chain recombines TRBV5-4 with TRBJ2-1, with TRBD2 as a possible D gene (6 bases). From germline, CDR1 is SGHNT and CDR2 YYREEE (reference sequence). Trimming cost V 5 bases and J 4 bases, with 16 bases left between them. CDR3 length: 15 residues. CDR3 sequence reads: CASRSGTPGYNEQFF. CDR3 bases: TGTGCCAGCAGGTCCGGGACTCCTGGGTACAATGAGCAGTTCTTC.

The gene calls are TRBV7-9 and TRBJ1-1; 7 bases match TRBD1. Germline V CDR1 and CDR2: SEHNR, FQNEAQ (reference sequence). The V gene end was trimmed by 1 base and the J gene end by 5 bases; junction bases not matched to a gene: 13. This CDR3 is 17 amino acids long. The CDR3, as DNA: TGTGCCAGCAGCTTAGGCCAGGGGGGCTTGAGAGGGACTGAAGCTTTCTTT. Protein: CASSLGQGGLRGTEAFF.

The V call is TRBV6-5, the J call TRBJ2-3, with a possible D match to TRBD1 (6 bases). The V gene's germline CDR1 is MNHEY and CDR2 SVGAGI. CDR3 size: 13 residues. The V gene lost 4 bases and the J gene lost 5 bases, with 10 bases spanning the gap. The DNA for the CDR3 is TGTGCCAGCAGTTCCTTGACAGGAGATACGCAGTATTTT. Its protein is CASSSLTGDTQYF.

V gene TRBV10-3 combines with J gene TRBJ1-1; TRBD1 matches at 7 bases. The CDR3 covers 15 residues. The germline V gene encodes CDR1 ENHRY and CDR2 SYGVKD. V dropped 7 bases and J dropped 5; count of bases not matched to a gene: 13. The chain's CDR3 is CAITDREVGLTEAFF. Written as DNA, the CDR3 is TGTGCCATCACCGACAGGGAAGTTGGGTTGACTGAAGCTTTCTTT.

Note on this clone: The same CDR3 can be traced to other DNA sequences in this sample. J is TRBJ1-2 and V is TRBV4-2; D gene ambiguous. CDR1 and CDR2 (germline): LGHNA, YNFKEQ. Deletions cut 1 base from V and 3 bases from J, with 3 bases between. The CDR3 is 12 amino acids. CDR3 nucleotides: TGTGCCAGCAGCCAAGCCGACTATGGCTACACCTTC. Translation: CASSQADYGYTF.

The rearrangement joins TRBV28 to TRBJ2-1; perhaps TRBD2 as D (6 bases). V was cut by 3 bases and J by 2 bases, with 11 bases left in between. Per the germline V gene, CDR1 is MDHEN and CDR2 is SYDVKM. The CDR3 has 15 amino acids. CDR3 bases: TGTGCCAGCAGTTTTGTCCCTAGCGCCTACAATGAGCAGTTCTTC. The encoded protein is CASSFVPSAYNEQFF.

This clone was detected once. The rearrangement uses TRBV2 and TRBJ1-2; D might be TRBD1 (5 bases). The germline V gene has CDR1 SNHLY and CDR2 FYNNEI. The CDR3 runs to 13 residues. Trimming stripped 2 bases from V and 4 bases from J, with 8 bases between. The CDR3 loop reads CASSEQGSYGYTF. DNA of the CDR3: TGTGCCAGCAGTGAACAGGGAAGCTATGGCTACACCTTC.

This chain joins TRBV5-5 and TRBJ2-1, with 7 bases identical to TRBD1. This CDR3 comprises 15 residues. Germline-derived CDR1 and CDR2 are SGHKS and YYEKEE (reference sequence). The V and J ends lost 4 bases and 2 bases, in that order; junction bases with no gene match: 6. The CDR3 is CASSLGTATYNEQFF. DNA of the CDR3: TGTGCCAGCAGCCTCGGGACAGCGACCTACAATGAGCAGTTCTTC. The entire variable domain, with the rest obtained from reference TRBV5-5 and TRBJ2-1, is as follows: DAGVTQSPTHLIKTRGQQVTLRCSPISGHKSVSWYQQVLGQGPQFIFQYYEKEERGRGNFPDRFSARQFPNYSSELNVNALLLGDSALYLCASSLGTATYNEQFFGPGTRLTVL.

V is TRBV3-1 (or the pseudogene TRBV3-2) and J is TRBJ2-1; 15 positions match TRBD2. This CDR3 has 19 amino acids. The V and J ends lost 1 base and 3 bases, in that order; junction bases with no gene match: 7. Germline V gene data show CDR1 as LGHDT and CDR2 as YNNKEL (reference sequence). The CDR3 DNA reads TGTGCCAGCAGCCAAGGGGGGACTAGCGGGAGGTGGGGCTACAATGAGCAGTTCTTC. It specifies CASSQGGTSGRWGYNEQFF.

The rearrangement joins TRBV28 to TRBJ2-2, with a possible D match to TRBD1 (5 bases). The germline V gene encodes CDR1 MDHEN and CDR2 SYDVKM. V was shortened by 10 bases and J by 4 bases, with 19 bases between the two germline ends. The CDR3 spans 15 residues. The CDR3 reads CAIQDQDTITGELFF. In DNA form, the CDR3 reads TGTGCCATTCAGGATCAGGACACCATCACCGGGGAGCTGTTTTTT.

CDR3 in DNA: TGTGCCAGTAGTATTCTCGCCACAGCGAACACTGAAGCTTTCTTT. This encodes CASSILATANTEAFF. This chain joins TRBV19 and TRBJ1-1; D is unclear. V was pared by 3 bases and J by 1 base, with 12 bases between. The germline gives CDR1 LNHDA, CDR2 SQIVND (reference sequence). This CDR3 has 15 amino acids.

This chain joins TRBV7-9 and TRBJ2-7, with 8 positions matching TRBD2. V lost 2 bases, J lost 0 bases, and 15 bases stayed unmatched. The CDR3 spans 19 residues. Germline V lookup: CDR1 SEHNR, CDR2 FQNEAQ (reference sequence). The CDR3 spells CASSLRGTGAGVASYEQYF. CDR3 DNA: TGTGCCAGCAGCTTACGTGGGACTGGAGCGGGAGTCGCCTCCTACGAGCAGTACTTC.

The chain employs TRBV7-2 and TRBJ2-3; the match to TRBD2 covers 13 bases. V lost 4 bases to trimming and J lost 4 bases; unmatched junction nucleotides: 5. The CDR3 has 16 residues. Germline V gene sequence: CDR1 SGHTA, CDR2 FQGNSA. Here the CDR3 DNA reads TGTGCCAGCAGCTCTCAAGGACTAGCGGGAGCAGATACGCAGTATTTT. This codes for CASSSQGLAGADTQYF.

This chain connects TRBV6-5 to TRBJ1-6, with 7 bases identical to TRBD1. V gave up 6 bases and J gave up 6 bases; unmatched junction bases: 5. Per germline, CDR1 MNHEY and CDR2 SVGAGI. The CDR3 length is 14 residues. CDR3 amino acids: CASSVRQGNSPLHF. CDR3 bases: TGTGCCAGCAGCGTCCGACAGGGTAATTCACCCCTCCACTTT.

This chain uses TRBV5-6 with TRBJ2-7; tentatively, D is TRBD2 (6 bases). V was trimmed by 5 bases and J by 6 bases, leaving 24 bases between them. The CDR3 contains 16 residues. Germline assignment: CDR1 SGHDT and CDR2 YYEEEE. The CDR3 is CASRPGWGRTTPEQYF. As DNA, the CDR3 is TGTGCCAGCAGGCCCGGTTGGGGACGGACTACGCCCGAGCAGTACTTC. Full variable domain (missing parts from reference TRBV5-6 and TRBJ2-7): DAGVTQSPTHLIKTRGQQVTLRCSPKSGHDTVSWYQQALGQGPQFIFQYYEEEERQRGNFPDRFSGHQFPNYSSELNVNALLLGDSALYLCASRPGWGRTTPEQYFGPGTRLTVT.

This clone is a singleton in its sample. The rearrangement uses TRBV7-2 and TRBJ2-1, with 7 bases identical to TRBD1. Germline lookup yields CDR1 SGHTA and CDR2 FQGNSA. This CDR3 contains 15 residues. V dropped 3 bases and J dropped 13; count of bases not matched to a gene: 15. The CDR3 DNA sequence: TGTGCCAGCAGCTTCACCGGGACAGCCTTCTACCGTCAGTTCTTC. This codes for CASSFTGTAFYRQFF.

CDR3 sequence reads: CASSFNPGTEAFF. CDR3 in DNA: TGTGCCAGCAGCTTTAATCCGGGAACTGAAGCTTTCTTT. The J gene is TRBJ1-1, the V gene TRBV7-9; no firm D call. The CDR3 runs to 13 residues. CDR1 SEHNR and CDR2 FQNEAQ come from the germline V gene (reference sequence). The ends were cut back, 3 bases at V and 5 bases at J, with 10 bases in the middle.

The rearrangement joins TRBV2 to TRBJ1-6; possibly TRBD1 for D (5 bases). The ends were cut back, 4 bases at V and 3 bases at J, with 10 bases in the middle. The CDR3 covers 15 residues. Germline-derived CDR1 and CDR2 are SNHLY and FYNNEI. DNA for the CDR3: TGTGCCAGCAGTGCCCAGACAGTCTATAATTCACCCCTCCACTTT. It encodes CASSAQTVYNSPLHF.

The chain links TRBV28 to TRBJ2-7, with 8 nucleotides matching TRBD1. Germline values: CDR1 MDHEN, CDR2 SYDVKM. The junction had 12 bases not matched to a gene; V was cut back by 5 bases and J by 6 bases. The CDR3 contains 15 residues. The CDR3 DNA reads TGTGCCAGCAGTGGCGGACAGGGCCATTTTCGCGAGCAGTACTTC. This codes for CASSGGQGHFREQYF. The full variable domain, in which reference TRBV28 and TRBJ2-7 provide the parts outside the CDR3, is DVKVTQSSRYLVKRTGEKVFLECVQDMDHENMFWYRQDPGLGLRLIYFSYDVKMKEKGDIPEGYSVSREKKERFSLILESASTNQTSMYLCASSGGQGHFREQYFGPGTRLTVT.